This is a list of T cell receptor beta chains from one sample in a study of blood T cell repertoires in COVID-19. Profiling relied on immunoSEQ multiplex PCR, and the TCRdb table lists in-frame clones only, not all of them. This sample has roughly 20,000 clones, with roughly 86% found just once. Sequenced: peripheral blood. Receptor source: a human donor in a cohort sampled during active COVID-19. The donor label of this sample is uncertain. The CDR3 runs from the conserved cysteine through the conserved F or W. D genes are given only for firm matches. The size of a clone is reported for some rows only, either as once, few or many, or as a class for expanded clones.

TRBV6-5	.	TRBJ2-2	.	CASNQGTGELFF	TGTGCCAGCAACCAGGGGACCGGGGAGCTGTTTTTT
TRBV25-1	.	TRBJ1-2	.	CASSESGLIYGYTF	TGTGCCAGCAGTGAATCAGGACTTATCTATGGCTACACCTTC
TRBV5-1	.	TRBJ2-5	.	CASSLNSKETQYF	TGCGCCAGCAGCTTAAACAGTAAAGAGACCCAGTACTTC
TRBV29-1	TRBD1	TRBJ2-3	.	CSVVRGRSGGSDTQYF	TGCAGCGTTGTGAGGGGGCGAAGCGGAGGTTCAGATACGCAGTATTTT
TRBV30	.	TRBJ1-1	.	CAWTPGTLNTEAFF	TGTGCCTGGACCCCCGGGACACTGAACACTGAAGCTTTCTTT
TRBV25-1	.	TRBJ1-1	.	CASSEPGDSSEAFF	TGTGCCAGCAGTGAACCAGGGGATTCCTCTGAAGCTTTCTTT
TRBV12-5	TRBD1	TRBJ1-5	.	CASAQQGKDQPQHF	TGTGCTAGTGCCCAACAGGGGAAAGATCAGCCCCAGCATTTT
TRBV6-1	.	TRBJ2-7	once	CASSEGGKIYEQYF	TGTGCCAGCAGTGAAGGAGGGAAAATCTACGAGCAGTACTTC
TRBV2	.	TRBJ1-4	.	CASSDIRGNEKLFF	TGTGCCAGCAGTGATATCAGGGGCAATGAAAAACTGTTTTTT
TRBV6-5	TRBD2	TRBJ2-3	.	CASNRLAGEVDTQYF	TGTGCCAGCAACCGACTAGCGGGAGAAGTAGATACGCAGTATTTT
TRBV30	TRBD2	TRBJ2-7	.	CAWSGAGVKDEQYF	TGTGCCTGGAGTGGGGCGGGGGTTAAGGACGAGCAGTACTTC
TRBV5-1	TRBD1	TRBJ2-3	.	CASSTRGQGNTDTQYF	TGCGCCAGCAGCACTAGGGGACAGGGGAACACAGATACGCAGTATTTT
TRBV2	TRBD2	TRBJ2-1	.	CASMAGGVSYNEQFF	TGTGCCAGCATGGCGGGAGGCGTTAGCTACAATGAGCAGTTCTTC
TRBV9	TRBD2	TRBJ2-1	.	CASSGLATQLQFF	TGTGCCAGCAGCGGACTAGCAACCCAGTTACAGTTCTTC
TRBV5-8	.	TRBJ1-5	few	CASSLLELLQVPQHF	TGTGCCAGCAGCTTGTTAGAATTGTTGCAGGTTCCCCAGCATTTT
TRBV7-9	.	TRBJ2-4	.	CASSLIGTRNIQYF	TGTGCCAGCAGCTTAATCGGGACAAGAAACATTCAGTACTTC
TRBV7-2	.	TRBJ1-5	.	CASSLGVYSNQPQHF	TGTGCCAGCAGCTTAGGTGTTTATAGCAATCAGCCCCAGCATTTT
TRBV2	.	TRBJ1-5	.	CASTLWGGKSGQPQHF	TGTGCCAGCACCTTATGGGGGGGGAAGTCGGGTCAGCCCCAGCATTTT
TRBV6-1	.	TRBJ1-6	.	CASSGGLRGNNSPLHF	TGTGCCAGCAGTGGGGGACTCCGCGGGAATAATTCACCCCTCCACTTT
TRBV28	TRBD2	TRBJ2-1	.	CASRGLGSGRLNEQFF	TGTGCCAGCAGGGGCCTGGGGAGCGGGAGATTGAATGAGCAGTTCTTC
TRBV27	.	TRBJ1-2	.	CASRSGDNYGYTF	TGTGCCAGCAGGTCAGGGGATAACTATGGCTACACCTTC
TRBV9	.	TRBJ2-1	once	CASSGGALGGYNEQFF	TGTGCCAGCAGCGGTGGGGCGCTTGGTGGCTACAATGAGCAGTTCTTC
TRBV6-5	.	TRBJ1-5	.	CASSTELRQPQHF	TGTGCCAGCAGTACAGAGCTTCGGCAGCCCCAGCATTTT